The present T cell receptor beta chain was sequenced within a study of blood T cells in healthy people across ages. Comments on this clonotype: The antigen remains undetermined.

Findings and caveats of the study: Fewer expanded clones and more diversity marked long-lived versus aged donors. Bulk PBMC profiling left naive and antigen-experienced comparisons inconclusive.

Looked up from germline, CDR1 is SGHVS and CDR2 is FNYEAQ. V was clipped by 5 bases and J by 4 bases, with 17 bases between them. CDR3 length equals 15 residues. Primed by a sample-barcoded 5' primer and a J-beta primer mix, a second PCR proceeded for about 7 to 11 cycles. Using its own MiXCR run on the 5' RACE reads, TCRdb lists one record per CDR3 protein. The sample has about a million distinct CDR3 sequences, under 50% seen once. This clonotype was sampled from a young man in good health. What was sequenced was blood. The rearrangement joins TRBV7-6 to TRBJ1-1; D is possibly TRBD1 (5 bases). The chain's CDR3 is CASSPLVRESTEAFF. The CDR3 DNA reads as TGTGCCAGCAGCCCCCTGGTCAGGGAGAGCACTGAAGCTTTCTTT.